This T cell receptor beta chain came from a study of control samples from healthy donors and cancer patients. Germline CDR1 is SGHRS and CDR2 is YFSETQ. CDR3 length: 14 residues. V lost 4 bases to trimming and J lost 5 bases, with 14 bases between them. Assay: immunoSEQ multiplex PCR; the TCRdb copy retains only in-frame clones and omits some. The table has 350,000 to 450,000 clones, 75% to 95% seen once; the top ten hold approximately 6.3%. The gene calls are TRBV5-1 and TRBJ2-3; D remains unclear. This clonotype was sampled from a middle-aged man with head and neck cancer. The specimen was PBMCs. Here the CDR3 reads CASSPQAAQDTQYF. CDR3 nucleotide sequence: TGCGCCAGCAGCCCGCAGGCTGCACAAGATACGCAGTATTTT.